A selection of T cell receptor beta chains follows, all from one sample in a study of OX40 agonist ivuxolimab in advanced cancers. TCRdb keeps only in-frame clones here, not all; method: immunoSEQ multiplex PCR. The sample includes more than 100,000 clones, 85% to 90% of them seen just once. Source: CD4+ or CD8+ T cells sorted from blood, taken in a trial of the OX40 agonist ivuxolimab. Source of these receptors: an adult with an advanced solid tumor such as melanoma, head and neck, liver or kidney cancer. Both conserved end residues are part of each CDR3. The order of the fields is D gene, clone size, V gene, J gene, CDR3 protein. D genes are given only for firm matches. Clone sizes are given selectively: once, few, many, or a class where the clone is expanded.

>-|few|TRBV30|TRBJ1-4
CAWSVQLGPGEKLFF
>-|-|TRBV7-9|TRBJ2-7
CASSLAVTGYEQYF
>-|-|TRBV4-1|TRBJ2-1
CASSQEVPSTYNEQFF
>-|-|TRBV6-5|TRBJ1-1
CASHFKGEWSEAFF
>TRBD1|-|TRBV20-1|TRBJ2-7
CRGTGDNEQYF
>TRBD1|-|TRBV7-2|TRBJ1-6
CASSLVGGQGYNSPLHF
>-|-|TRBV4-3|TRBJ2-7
CASSQDFRGEQYF
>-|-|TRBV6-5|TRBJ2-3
CASRTYYADTQYF
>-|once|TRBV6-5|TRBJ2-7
CASSDLGYEQYF
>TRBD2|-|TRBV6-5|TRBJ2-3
CASSRRGATDTQYF
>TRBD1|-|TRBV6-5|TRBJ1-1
CASSYGQDRSNTEAFF
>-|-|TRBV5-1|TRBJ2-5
CASSPRLRQETQYF
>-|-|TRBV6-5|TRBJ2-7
CATARGVYEQYF
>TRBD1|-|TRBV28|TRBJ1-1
CASSRDRATEAFF
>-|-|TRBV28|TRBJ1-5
CASSTGSRHQPQHF
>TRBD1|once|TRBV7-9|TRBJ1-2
CASSYRGGYGYTF
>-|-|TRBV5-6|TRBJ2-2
CASSLDTGELFF
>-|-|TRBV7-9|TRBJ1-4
CASSLGDRNLFF
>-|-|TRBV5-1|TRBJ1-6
CASSSRPGARSPLHF
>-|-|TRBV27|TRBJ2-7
CASSLLPGSGSYEQYF
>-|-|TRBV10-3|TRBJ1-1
CAISGGGPNTEAFF
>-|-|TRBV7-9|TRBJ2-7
CASSLVGLSWDEQYF